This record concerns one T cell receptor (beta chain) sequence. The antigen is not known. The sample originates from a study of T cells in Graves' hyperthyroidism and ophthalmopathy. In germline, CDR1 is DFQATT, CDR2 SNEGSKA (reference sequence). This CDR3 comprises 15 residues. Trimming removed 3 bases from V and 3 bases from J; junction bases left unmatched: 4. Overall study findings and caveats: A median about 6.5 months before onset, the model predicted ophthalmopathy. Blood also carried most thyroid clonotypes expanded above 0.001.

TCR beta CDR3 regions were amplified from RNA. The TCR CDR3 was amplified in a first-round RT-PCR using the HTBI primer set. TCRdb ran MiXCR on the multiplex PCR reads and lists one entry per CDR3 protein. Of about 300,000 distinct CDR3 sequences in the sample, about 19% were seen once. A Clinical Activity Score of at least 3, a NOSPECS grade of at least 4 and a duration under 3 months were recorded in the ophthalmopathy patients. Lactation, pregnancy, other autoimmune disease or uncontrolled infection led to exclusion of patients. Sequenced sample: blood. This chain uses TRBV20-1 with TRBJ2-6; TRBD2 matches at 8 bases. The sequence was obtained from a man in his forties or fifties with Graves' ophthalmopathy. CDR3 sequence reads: CSASGRALGANVLTF. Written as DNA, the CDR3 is TGCAGTGCTAGCGGGAGGGCCCTTGGGGCCAACGTCCTGACTTTC.